This TCR beta chain was recovered during a study of early T cells in non-severe SARS-CoV-2 infection. Study at large: Alpha and beta chains were unpaired, from unsorted whole-blood bulk RNA.

For this clonotype: Its antigen is not known.

Molecules of cDNA were individually given unique molecular identifiers that were attached to them. Using its own MiXCR run on the 5' RACE reads, TCRdb lists one record per CDR3 protein. The sample has tens of thousands of distinct CDR3 sequences; around 15% are singletons. CDR1 is SNHLY and CDR2 is FYNNEI in the germline V gene. This CDR3 is 13 amino acids long. V lost 7 bases, J lost 4 bases, and 7 bases stayed unmatched. Findings and caveats of the study: Anti-spike CD8 responses were favored in VDJdb matching, and private and CD4 specificities were missed.

This receptor was obtained from an adult who was a healthcare worker with PCR-confirmed SARS-CoV-2 infection or an uninfected control (not recorded which). The V call is TRBV2, the J call TRBJ2-7; 7 bases match TRBD1. Sequencing was done on a sample of whole blood. This chain's CDR3 is CASKTGPRYEQYF. Written as DNA, the CDR3 is TGTGCCAGCAAGACAGGGCCACGATACGAGCAGTACTTC.